These 6 T cell receptor beta chains share one sample of origin, sequenced in a study of control samples from healthy donors and cancer patients. Some clones are missing from TCRdb's copy, which holds only in-frame ones; the method was immunoSEQ multiplex PCR. The sample lists 40,000 to 55,000 clones; roughly three quarters were seen once. Material for sequencing was formalin-fixed, paraffin-embedded tissue. The source is a male donor with melanoma.

This chain connects TRBV29-1 to TRBJ2-3; D may be TRBD1 (5 bases). The CDR3 runs to 15 residues. The V and J ends lost 0 bases and 5 bases respectively, with 15 bases between them. Germline V gene data show CDR1 as SQVTM and CDR2 as ANQGSEA. The CDR3 region is CSVEEKGRYGDTQYF. CDR3 DNA sequence: TGCAGCGTTGAAGAAAAGGGGCGTTACGGAGATACGCAGTATTTT.

Many counts were recorded for this clone. The chain has TRBV19 and TRBJ2-3; perhaps TRBD2 as D (6 bases). V was pared by 3 bases and J by 4 bases, with 14 bases between. The CDR3 consists of 15 residues. Germline CDR1 and CDR2: LNHDA and SQIVND (reference sequence). In DNA form, the CDR3 reads TGTGCCAGTAGTATGGAGGGCCCCATATCAGATACGCAGTATTTT. It yields the protein CASSMEGPISDTQYF.

This clone turned up a few times. V and J are TRBV7-6 and TRBJ2-1, with TRBD2 as a possible D gene (7 bases). The CDR3 has 16 residues. In germline, CDR1 is SGHVS, CDR2 FNYEAQ. Trimming took off 1 base at V and 4 bases at J, with 14 bases between the two ends. The CDR3: CASSLVEGGGYNEQFF. The CDR3 nucleotides are TGTGCCAGCAGCTTAGTAGAGGGAGGGGGGTACAATGAGCAGTTCTTC.

The chain recombines TRBV29-1 with TRBJ1-3; 7 bases fit TRBD1. Losses at the gene ends were 6 bases for V and 3 bases for J; bases not matched to a gene: 8. This CDR3 is built from 14 residues. Per the germline V gene, CDR1 is SQVTM and CDR2 is ANQGSEA. The CDR3 reads CSVGEGGFGNTIYF. The CDR3, as DNA: TGCAGCGTGGGGGAAGGGGGCTTTGGAAACACCATATATTTT.

This chain connects TRBV25-1 to TRBJ2-3; 9 bases fit TRBD2. Germline V gene data show CDR1 as MGHDK and CDR2 as SYGVNS. The CDR3 extends over 13 amino acids. V shed 10 bases, J shed 9 bases, and the junction held 11 bases outside the gene matches. The CDR3 is CATLGTSLGTQYF. The CDR3 DNA sequence: TGTGCCACCCTCGGGACTAGCCTCGGGACGCAGTATTTT.

A note on this clone: This sample includes further DNA sequences coding for the same CDR3. V is TRBV19 and J is TRBJ1-5; 11 nucleotides match TRBD1. The CDR3 spans 15 residues. Germline V gene lookup returns CDR1 LNHDA and CDR2 SQIVND (reference sequence). Losses at the gene ends were 6 bases for V and 7 bases for J; bases not matched to a gene: 8. The CDR3 DNA sequence: TGTGCCAGTAGCCTGGACAGGGGGCTTAGCCAGCCCCAGCATTTT. Translation: CASSLDRGLSQPQHF.